The rows below give T cell receptor beta chains drawn from one sample of a study of blood T cells in healthy people across ages. TCRdb reanalysed the 5' RACE reads using MiXCR and keeps one entry per CDR3 protein. The sample includes approximately 800,000 distinct CDR3 sequences, 58% of them seen just once. The material sequenced was blood. The receptors originated from a man under 40 in good health. Both conserved end residues are part of each CDR3. The order of the fields is CDR3 length, V gene, CDR3 protein.

cdr3_length: 15; v_call: TRBV14; cdr3_aa: CASSQGLWRPYEQYF
cdr3_length: 12; v_call: TRBV20-1; cdr3_aa: CSTGSSTDTQYF
cdr3_length: 15; v_call: TRBV5-1; cdr3_aa: CASSSANAGAETQYF
cdr3_length: 16; v_call: TRBV28; cdr3_aa: CASSLTRLAGHNEQFF
cdr3_length: 15; v_call: TRBV6-6; cdr3_aa: CASSIRDSRAPPQHF
cdr3_length: 13; v_call: TRBV20-1; cdr3_aa: CSVQTGSSYEQYF
cdr3_length: 15; v_call: TRBV20-1; cdr3_aa: CSASRQYSYNQPQHF
cdr3_length: 13; v_call: TRBV29-1; cdr3_aa: CSVEGGGGTEAFF
cdr3_length: 14; v_call: TRBV4-1; cdr3_aa: CASSQERDTDTQYF
cdr3_length: 14; v_call: TRBV20-1; cdr3_aa: CSAPGLAGAYEQYF
cdr3_length: 14; v_call: TRBV20-1; cdr3_aa: CSASRASGYNEQFF
cdr3_length: 14; v_call: TRBV7-9; cdr3_aa: CASSSSLPGQPQHF
cdr3_length: 11; v_call: TRBV21-1; cdr3_aa: CASSKAQEEFF
cdr3_length: 13; v_call: TRBV20-1; cdr3_aa: CSARDRVPYGYTF
cdr3_length: 15; v_call: TRBV7-6; cdr3_aa: CASSISQSPLREQFF
cdr3_length: 17; v_call: TRBV6-1; cdr3_aa: CASSVLRRYSTYYEQYF
cdr3_length: 15; v_call: TRBV20-1; cdr3_aa: CSARISGSPRYEQYF
cdr3_length: 16; v_call: TRBV30; cdr3_aa: CAWSGGGGGSEDTQYF
cdr3_length: 14; v_call: TRBV20-1; cdr3_aa: CSAREGGRGYEQYF
cdr3_length: 15; v_call: TRBV11-2; cdr3_aa: CASSSLKGKSYGYTF
cdr3_length: 15; v_call: TRBV20-1; cdr3_aa: CSAPDRGRLRYEQYF
cdr3_length: 17; v_call: TRBV6-2/TRBV6-3; cdr3_aa: CASSFTLLADTYNEQFF
cdr3_length: 16; v_call: TRBV9; cdr3_aa: CASNLPGGENRNEQFF
cdr3_length: 17; v_call: TRBV7-3; cdr3_aa: CASSLKTSGTHTDTQYF
cdr3_length: 13; v_call: TRBV7-2; cdr3_aa: CASSLGPASPLHF
cdr3_length: 12; v_call: TRBV24-1; cdr3_aa: CATRGEVETQYF
cdr3_length: 15; v_call: TRBV4-1; cdr3_aa: CASSQSIDGYNEQFF